This T cell receptor beta chain was identified during a study of technical replicates of blood from several donors. Clones were read by immunoSEQ multiplex PCR, and TCRdb kept only the in-frame ones, dropping some. This sample yields 55,000 to 75,000 clones, of which around 91% are seen a single time; about 3.8% belongs to the top ten. The source of this sequence is a human donor in good health. Some clones in this sample may be carry-over from other donors' samples. Input material: PBMCs.

The DNA of the CDR3 is TGTGCCATCAGCGGGTGGAAGACTAGCGTGGGAGCAGATACGCAGTATTTT. Translated, it gives CAISGWKTSVGADTQYF. The chain combines TRBV10-3 with TRBJ2-3, with 8 bases fitting TRBD2. Germline V CDR1 and CDR2: ENHRY, SYGVKD. V lost 6 bases to trimming and J lost 4 bases; unmatched junction nucleotides: 15. The CDR3 spans 17 residues.